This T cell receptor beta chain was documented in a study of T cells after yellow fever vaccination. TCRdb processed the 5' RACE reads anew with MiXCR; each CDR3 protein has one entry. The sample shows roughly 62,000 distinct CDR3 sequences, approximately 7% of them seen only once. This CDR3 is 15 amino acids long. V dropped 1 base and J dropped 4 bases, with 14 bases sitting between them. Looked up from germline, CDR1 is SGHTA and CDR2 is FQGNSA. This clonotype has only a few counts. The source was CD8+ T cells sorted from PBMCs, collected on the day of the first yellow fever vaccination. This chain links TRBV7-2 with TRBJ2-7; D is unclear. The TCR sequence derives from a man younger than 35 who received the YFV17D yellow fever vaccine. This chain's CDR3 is CASSLGWGPHYEQYF. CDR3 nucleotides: TGTGCCAGCAGCTTAGGTTGGGGTCCCCATTACGAGCAGTACTTC.